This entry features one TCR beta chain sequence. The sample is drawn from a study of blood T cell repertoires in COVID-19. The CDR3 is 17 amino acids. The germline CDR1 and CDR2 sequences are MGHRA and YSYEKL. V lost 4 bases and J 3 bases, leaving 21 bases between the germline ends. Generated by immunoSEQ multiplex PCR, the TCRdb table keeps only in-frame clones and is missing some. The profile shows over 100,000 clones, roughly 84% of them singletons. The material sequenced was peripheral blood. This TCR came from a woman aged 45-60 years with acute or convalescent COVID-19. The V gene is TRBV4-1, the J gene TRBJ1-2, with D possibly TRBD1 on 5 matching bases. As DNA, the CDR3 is TGCGCCAGCAGCCGTGGCGGGCCGGCCCGGGGGGACTATGGCTACACCTTC. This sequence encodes CASSRGGPARGDYGYTF.